The TCR beta chain under discussion was sequenced for a study of beta chain features in type 1 diabetes. In germline, CDR1 is MNHEY, CDR2 SMNVEV (reference sequence). Between the trimmed V and J ends, which lost 6 bases and 6 bases, there was a span of 12 bases. CDR3 length: 12 residues. Expressed TCRB transcripts were sequenced after all isolated RNA was converted to cDNA. Produced via immunoSEQ multiplex PCR; TCRdb's table is partial and in-frame only. The sample lists about 340,000 clones, roughly 9% occurring once. A remark on this clone: What it binds is not known.

Study outcomes and limitations: People with Type 1 diabetes carried modestly yet significantly shorter TCRB CDR3s in all four CD4+ subsets.

The sequencing sample was made of central memory CD4+ T cells from blood. J is TRBJ2-7 and V is TRBV27; possibly TRBD1 for D (6 bases). The TCR originated in a young man with type 1 diabetes. As DNA, the CDR3 is TGTGCCAGCAGACAGGGTTCGGGCGAGCAGTACTTC. It specifies CASRQGSGEQYF.